The following is a TCR beta chain sequence with its context. Its matching antigen is unknown. The sample belongs to a study of immune cell composition in non-small cell lung cancer. Across the study: Lung adenocarcinoma or squamous carcinoma made up most tumours.

Study-wide findings and caveats: Lung squamous cell carcinoma tumours had significantly higher top 10 clone scores and productive clonality than lung adenocarcinoma. No significant correlation existed between pack-years smoked and tumour clonality. Clones >0.5% enriched in tumour were rarer in adenocarcinoma (around 33%) than squamous (about 80%).

Some clones are missing from TCRdb's copy, which holds only in-frame ones; the method was immunoSEQ multiplex PCR. The table has over 2,000 clones, approximately 88% seen once. The V end was cut by 2 bases, the J end by 5 bases, with 13 bases between. Germline values: CDR1 MNHEY, CDR2 SVGAGI. The length of the CDR3 is 14 residues. Sequenced sample: lung tumor tissue. This rearrangement joins TRBV6-5 to TRBJ2-7; possible D gene TRBD1, 5 bases. The clonotype comes from a human donor with non-small cell lung cancer. CDR3 in amino acids: CASSYGQGGNEQYF. The CDR3 coding sequence is TGTGCCAGCAGTTACGGGCAGGGTGGTAACGAGCAGTACTTC.